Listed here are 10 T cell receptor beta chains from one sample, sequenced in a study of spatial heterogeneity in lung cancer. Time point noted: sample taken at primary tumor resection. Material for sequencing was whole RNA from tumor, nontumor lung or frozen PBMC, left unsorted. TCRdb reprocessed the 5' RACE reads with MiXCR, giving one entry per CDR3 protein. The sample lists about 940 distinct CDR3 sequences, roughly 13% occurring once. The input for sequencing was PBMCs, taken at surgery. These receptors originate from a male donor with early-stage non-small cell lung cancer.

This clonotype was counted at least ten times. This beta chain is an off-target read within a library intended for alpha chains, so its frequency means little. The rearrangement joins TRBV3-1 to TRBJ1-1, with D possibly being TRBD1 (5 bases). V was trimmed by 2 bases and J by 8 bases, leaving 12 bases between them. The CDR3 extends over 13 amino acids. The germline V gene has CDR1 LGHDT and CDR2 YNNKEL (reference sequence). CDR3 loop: CASSQLSGPEAFF. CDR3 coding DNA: TGTGCCAGCAGCCAACTCTCAGGGCCAGAAGCTTTCTTT.

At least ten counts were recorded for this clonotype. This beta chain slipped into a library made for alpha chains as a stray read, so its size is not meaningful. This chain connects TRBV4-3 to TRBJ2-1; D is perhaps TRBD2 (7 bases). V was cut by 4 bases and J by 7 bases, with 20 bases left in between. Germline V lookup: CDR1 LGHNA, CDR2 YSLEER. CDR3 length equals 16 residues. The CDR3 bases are TGCGCCAGCAGCCCTCAAGGACGGGGGGCCTTGAATGAGCAGTTCTTC. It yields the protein CASSPQGRGALNEQFF.

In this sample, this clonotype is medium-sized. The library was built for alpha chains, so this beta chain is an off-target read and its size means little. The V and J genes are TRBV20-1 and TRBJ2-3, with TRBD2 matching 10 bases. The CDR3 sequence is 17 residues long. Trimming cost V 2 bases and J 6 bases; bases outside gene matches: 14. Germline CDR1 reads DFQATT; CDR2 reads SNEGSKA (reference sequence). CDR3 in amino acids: CSARKQGRLAGGDTQYF. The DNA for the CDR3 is TGCAGTGCTAGAAAACAAGGGAGACTAGCGGGCGGGGATACGCAGTATTTT.

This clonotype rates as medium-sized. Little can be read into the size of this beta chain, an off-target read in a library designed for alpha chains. CDR3 DNA: TGTGCCAGCAGACCTACGGGCCCAAGCTCCTACAATGAGCAGTTCTTC. Translation: CASRPTGPSSYNEQFF. The chain couples TRBV27 to TRBJ2-1; D not certain. CDR3 length: 16 residues. The germline CDR1 and CDR2 sequences are MNHEY and SMNVEV (reference sequence). The V and J ends lost 6 bases and 0 bases respectively, with 15 bases between them.

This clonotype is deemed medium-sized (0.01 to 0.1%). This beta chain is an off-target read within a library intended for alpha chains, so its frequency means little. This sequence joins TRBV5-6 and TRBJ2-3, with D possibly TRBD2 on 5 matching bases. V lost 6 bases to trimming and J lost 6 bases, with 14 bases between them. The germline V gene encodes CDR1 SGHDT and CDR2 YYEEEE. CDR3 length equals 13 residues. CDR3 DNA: TGTGCCAGCAAAGCTAGCCCCTCGGATACGCAGTATTTT. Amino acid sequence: CASKASPSDTQYF.

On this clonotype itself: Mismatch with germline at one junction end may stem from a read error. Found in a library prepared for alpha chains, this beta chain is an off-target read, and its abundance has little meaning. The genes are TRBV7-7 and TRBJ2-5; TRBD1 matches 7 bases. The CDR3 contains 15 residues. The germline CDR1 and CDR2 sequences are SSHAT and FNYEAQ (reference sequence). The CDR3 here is CASSLGPGGQETQYF. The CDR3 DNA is TGTGCTAGCAGCTTAGGCCCAGGGGGCCAAGAGACCCAGTACTTC.

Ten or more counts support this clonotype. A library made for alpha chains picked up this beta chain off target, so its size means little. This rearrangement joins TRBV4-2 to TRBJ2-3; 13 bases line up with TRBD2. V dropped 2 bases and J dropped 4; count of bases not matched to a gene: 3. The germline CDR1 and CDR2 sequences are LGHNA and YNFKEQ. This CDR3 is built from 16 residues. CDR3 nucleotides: TGTGCCAGCAGCCAAACTAGCGGGGGGGCGGCAGATACGCAGTATTTT. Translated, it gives CASSQTSGGAADTQYF.

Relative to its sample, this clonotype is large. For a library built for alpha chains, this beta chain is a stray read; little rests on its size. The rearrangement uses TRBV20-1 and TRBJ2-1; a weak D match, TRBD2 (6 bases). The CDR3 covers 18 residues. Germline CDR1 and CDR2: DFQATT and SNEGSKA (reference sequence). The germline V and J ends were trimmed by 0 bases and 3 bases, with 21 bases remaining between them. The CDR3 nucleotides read TGCAGTGCTAGAGATGTCTCGGGGCGGGGAGTCTTCTACAATGAGCAGTTCTTC. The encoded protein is CSARDVSGRGVFYNEQFF.

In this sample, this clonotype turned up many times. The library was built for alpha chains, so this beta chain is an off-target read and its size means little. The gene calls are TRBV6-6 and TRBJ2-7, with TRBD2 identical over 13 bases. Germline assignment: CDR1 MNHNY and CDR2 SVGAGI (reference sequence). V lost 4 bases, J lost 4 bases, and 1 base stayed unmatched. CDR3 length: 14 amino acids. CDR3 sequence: CASSSGLAGYEQYF. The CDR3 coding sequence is TGTGCCAGCAGTTCGGGACTAGCGGGGTACGAGCAGTACTTC.

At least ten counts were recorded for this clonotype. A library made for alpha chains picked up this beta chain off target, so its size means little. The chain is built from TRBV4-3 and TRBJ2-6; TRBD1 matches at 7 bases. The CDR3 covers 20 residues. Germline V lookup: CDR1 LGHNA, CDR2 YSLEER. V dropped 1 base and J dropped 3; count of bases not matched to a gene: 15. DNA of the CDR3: TGCGCCAGCAGCCAAGGGGGTATACAGGGGCGGTCGGGTGGGGCCAACGTCCTGACTTTC. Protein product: CASSQGGIQGRSGGANVLTF.